Listed here is a single T cell receptor beta chain. The target antigen is unknown. The authors' processing: ImmunoSEQ junction-only sequences lacked quality scores, so their filtering differed. Sequencing used immunoSEQ multiplex PCR; TCRdb keeps in-frame clones, though not all of them. That table furnishes V, J and clone size, whereas the DNA furnished D and trimming. The data hold some 2,000,000 clones, with roughly 94% observed a single time. Naive CD8 isolation took CD45RO-negative cells positively selected for CCR7 and excluded terminally differentiated effector memory CD45RA+ cells. These data originate in a study of shared clonotypes between healthy human individuals. Study-wide points: Compared with clonotypes that all four donors shared, non-shared clonotypes had lower generation probabilities. Among four donors, roughly 5.5% of naive CD4 clonotypes were found in common.

Trimming pared 5 bases from V and 2 bases from J, leaving 16 bases between. Per germline, CDR1 SGHTA and CDR2 FQGNSA. CDR3 length: 15 amino acids. The source material was naive CD8+ T cells sorted from blood. The chain links TRBV7-2 to TRBJ2-7, with D perhaps matching TRBD2 (5 bases). This TCR was sampled from a man between 18 and 29 years old in good health. The CDR3 loop reads CASSGSGSITYEQYF. CDR3 nucleotide sequence: TGTGCCAGCAGCGGAAGCGGATCGATTACCTACGAGCAGTACTTC.